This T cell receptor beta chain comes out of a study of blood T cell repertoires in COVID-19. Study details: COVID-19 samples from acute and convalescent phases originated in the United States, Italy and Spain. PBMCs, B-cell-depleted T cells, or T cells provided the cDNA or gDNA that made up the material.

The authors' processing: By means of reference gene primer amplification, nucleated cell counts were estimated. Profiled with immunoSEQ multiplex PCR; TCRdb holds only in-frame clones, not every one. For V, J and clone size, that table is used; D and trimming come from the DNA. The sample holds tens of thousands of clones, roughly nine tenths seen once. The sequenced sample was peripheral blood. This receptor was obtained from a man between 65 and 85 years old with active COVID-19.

CDR3: CASSLTEDQPQHF. The CDR3 nucleotides read TGTGCCAGTAGTTTGACTGAAGATCAGCCCCAGCATTTT. The V gene is TRBV19, the J gene TRBJ1-5; no firm D call. CDR1 and CDR2 (germline): LNHDA, SQIVND (reference sequence). This CDR3 comprises 13 residues. The V and J ends lost 5 bases and 5 bases respectively, with 10 bases between them.